The entry below gives a single T cell receptor (beta chain) sequence along with its context. V shed 3 bases and J 4 bases; nucleotides not matched to a gene: 1. This CDR3 region has 13 residues. The germline V gene has CDR1 SGHAT and CDR2 FQDESV (reference sequence). Per the original data handling: Reference gene primer amplification in the assay estimated nucleated cell counts. Profiled with immunoSEQ multiplex PCR; TCRdb holds only in-frame clones, not every one. Clone size and V and J calls were adopted from that table, with D and trimming inferred from the DNA. The sample records more than 150,000 clones, about 87% being singletons. The source of the sample is a study of blood T cell repertoires in COVID-19. Turning to the study itself: Italy, Spain and the United States were the sources of the convalescent and acute COVID-19 samples. In each case, the material was cDNA or gDNA derived from T cells, B-cell-depleted T cells, or PBMCs.

It was during active infection that Seattle patients were enrolled and then longitudinally followed. Sequenced sample: peripheral blood. The TCR comes from a man aged 60 to 69 with COVID-19, enrolled during active disease. The genes are TRBV11-1 and TRBJ1-1; 8 bases agree with TRBD1. In nucleotides, the CDR3 is TGTGCCAGCAGCTTTGGACAGGGCACTGAAGCTTTCTTT. This translates into CASSFGQGTEAFF.